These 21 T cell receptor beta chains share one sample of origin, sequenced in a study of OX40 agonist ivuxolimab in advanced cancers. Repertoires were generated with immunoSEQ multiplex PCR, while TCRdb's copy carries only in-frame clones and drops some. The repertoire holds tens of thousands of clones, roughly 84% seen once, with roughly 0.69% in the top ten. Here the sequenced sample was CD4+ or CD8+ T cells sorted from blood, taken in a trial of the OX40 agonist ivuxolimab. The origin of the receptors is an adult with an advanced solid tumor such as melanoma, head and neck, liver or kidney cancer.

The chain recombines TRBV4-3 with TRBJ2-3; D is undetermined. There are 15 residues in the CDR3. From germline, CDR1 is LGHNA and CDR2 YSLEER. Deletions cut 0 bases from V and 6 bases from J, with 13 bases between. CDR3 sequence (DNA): TGCGCCAGCAGCCAAGATCTAGTAGCAGGTGATACGCAGTATTTT. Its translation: CASSQDLVAGDTQYF.

The CDR3 nucleotides are TGTGCCAGCAGCCCCCCTAAGGAGCGGACAAACACCGGGGAGCTGTTTTTT. Its protein is CASSPPKERTNTGELFF. The chain links TRBV11-2 to TRBJ2-2; D possibly matches TRBD1 or TRBD2 (5 bases each). The CDR3 is 17 amino acids. Germline V gene sequence: CDR1 SGHAT, CDR2 FQNNGV. V lost 5 bases, J lost 2 bases, and 18 bases lay in between.

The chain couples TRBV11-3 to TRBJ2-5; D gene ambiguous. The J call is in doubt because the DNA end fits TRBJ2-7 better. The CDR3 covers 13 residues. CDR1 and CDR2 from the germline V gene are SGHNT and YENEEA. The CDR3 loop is CASSSGPYYEQYF. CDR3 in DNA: TGTGCCAGCAGCTCCGGGCCTTACTACGAGCAGTACTTC.

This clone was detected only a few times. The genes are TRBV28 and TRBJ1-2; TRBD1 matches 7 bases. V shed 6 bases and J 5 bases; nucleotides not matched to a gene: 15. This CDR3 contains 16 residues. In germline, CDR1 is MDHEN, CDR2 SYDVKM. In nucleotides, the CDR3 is TGTGCCAGCAGGGACCCGAGACAGGGAGGAGGGTATGGCTACACCTTC. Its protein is CASRDPRQGGGYGYTF.

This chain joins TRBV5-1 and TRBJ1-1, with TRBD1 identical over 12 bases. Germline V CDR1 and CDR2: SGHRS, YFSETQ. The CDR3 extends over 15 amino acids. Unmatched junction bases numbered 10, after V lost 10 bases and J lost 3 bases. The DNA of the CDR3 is TGCGCCGTAGGGACAGGGGGCGCCGGAGACACTGAAGCTTTCTTT. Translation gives CAVGTGGAGDTEAFF.

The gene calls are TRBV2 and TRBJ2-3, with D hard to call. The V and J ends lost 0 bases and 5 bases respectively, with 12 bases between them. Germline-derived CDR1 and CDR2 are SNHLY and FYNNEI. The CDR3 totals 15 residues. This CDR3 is CASSEAGQARDTQYF. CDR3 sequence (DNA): TGTGCCAGCAGTGAAGCTGGGCAGGCGAGAGATACGCAGTATTTT.

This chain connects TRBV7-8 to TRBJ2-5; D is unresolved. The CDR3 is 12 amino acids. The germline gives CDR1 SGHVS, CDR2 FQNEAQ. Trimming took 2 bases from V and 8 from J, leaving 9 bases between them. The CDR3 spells CASSLFAETQYF. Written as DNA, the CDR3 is TGTGCCAGCAGCTTATTTGCGGAAACCCAGTACTTC.

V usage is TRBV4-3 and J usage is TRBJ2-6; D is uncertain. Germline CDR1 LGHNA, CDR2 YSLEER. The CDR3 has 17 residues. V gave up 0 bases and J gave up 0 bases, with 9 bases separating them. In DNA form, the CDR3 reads TGCGCCAGCAGCCAAGAACAGCCAAGCTCTGGGGCCAACGTCCTGACTTTC. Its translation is CASSQEQPSSGANVLTF.

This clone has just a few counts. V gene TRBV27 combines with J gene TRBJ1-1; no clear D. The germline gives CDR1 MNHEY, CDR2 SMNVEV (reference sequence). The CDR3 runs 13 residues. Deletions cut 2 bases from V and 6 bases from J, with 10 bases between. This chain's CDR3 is CASSLNGQPEAFF. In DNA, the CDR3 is TGTGCCAGCAGTTTAAACGGGCAGCCTGAAGCTTTCTTT.

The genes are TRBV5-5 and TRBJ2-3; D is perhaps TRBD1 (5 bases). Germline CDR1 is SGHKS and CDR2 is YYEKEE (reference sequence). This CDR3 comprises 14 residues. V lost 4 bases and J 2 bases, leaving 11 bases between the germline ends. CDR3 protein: CASSGKDNTDTQYF. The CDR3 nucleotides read TGTGCCAGCAGCGGCAAGGACAACACAGATACGCAGTATTTT.

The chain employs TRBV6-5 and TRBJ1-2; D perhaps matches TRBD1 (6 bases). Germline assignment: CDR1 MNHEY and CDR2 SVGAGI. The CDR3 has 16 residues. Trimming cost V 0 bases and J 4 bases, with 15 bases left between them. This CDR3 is CASSYSGGRIGYGYTF. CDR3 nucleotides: TGTGCCAGCAGTTACTCGGGGGGCAGGATTGGCTATGGCTACACCTTC.

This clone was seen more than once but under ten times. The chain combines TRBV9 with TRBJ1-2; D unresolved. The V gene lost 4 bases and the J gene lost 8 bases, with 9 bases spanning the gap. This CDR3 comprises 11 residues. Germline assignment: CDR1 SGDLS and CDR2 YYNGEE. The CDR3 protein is CASSLNRGYTF. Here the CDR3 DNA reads TGTGCCAGCAGCCTAAATCGAGGCTACACCTTC. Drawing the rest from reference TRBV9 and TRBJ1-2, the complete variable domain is DSGVTQTPKHLITATGQRVTLRCSPRSGDLSVYWYQQSLDQGLQFLIQYYNGEERAKGNILERFSAQQFPDLHSELNLSSLELGDSALYFCASSLNRGYTFGSGTRLTVV.

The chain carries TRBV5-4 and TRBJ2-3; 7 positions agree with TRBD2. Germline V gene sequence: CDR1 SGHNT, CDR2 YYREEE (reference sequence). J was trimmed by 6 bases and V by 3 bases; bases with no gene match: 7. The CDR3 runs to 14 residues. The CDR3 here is CASSSRLAGDTQYF. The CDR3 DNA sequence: TGTGCCAGCAGCTCGAGACTAGCAGGCGATACGCAGTATTTT.

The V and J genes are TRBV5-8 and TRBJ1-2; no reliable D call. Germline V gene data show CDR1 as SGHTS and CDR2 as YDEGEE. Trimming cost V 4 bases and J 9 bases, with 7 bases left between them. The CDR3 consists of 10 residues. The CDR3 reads CASSEGSYTF. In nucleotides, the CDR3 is TGTGCCAGCAGCGAAGGTAGCTACACCTTC.

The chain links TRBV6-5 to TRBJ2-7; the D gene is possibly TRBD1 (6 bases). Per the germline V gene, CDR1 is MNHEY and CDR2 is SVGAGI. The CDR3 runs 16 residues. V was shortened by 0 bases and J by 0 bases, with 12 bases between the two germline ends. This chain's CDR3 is CASSYSTTGSSYEQYF. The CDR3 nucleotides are TGTGCCAGCAGTTACTCGACAACAGGGAGCTCCTACGAGCAGTACTTC.

In nucleotides, the CDR3 is TGTGCCAGCAGCTTAGGACATTACTATGGCTACACCTTC. Translating it yields CASSLGHYYGYTF. The chain couples TRBV7-9 to TRBJ1-2; D gene unclear. The V and J ends lost 1 base and 3 bases respectively, with 6 bases between them. This CDR3 has 13 amino acids. Germline V gene lookup returns CDR1 SEHNR and CDR2 FQNEAQ (reference sequence).

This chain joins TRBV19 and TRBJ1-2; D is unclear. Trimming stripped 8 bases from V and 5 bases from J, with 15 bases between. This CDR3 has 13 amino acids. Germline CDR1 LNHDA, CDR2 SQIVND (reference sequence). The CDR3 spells CASSEESPYGYTF. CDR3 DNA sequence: TGTGCCAGTTCCGAGGAGAGTCCATATGGCTACACCTTC.

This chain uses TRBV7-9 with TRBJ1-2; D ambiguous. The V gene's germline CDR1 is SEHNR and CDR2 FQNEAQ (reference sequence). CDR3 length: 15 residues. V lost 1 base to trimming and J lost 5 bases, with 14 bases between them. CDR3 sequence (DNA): TGTGCCAGCAGCTTAGGTGTCAGCGGAATATATGGCTACACCTTC. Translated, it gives CASSLGVSGIYGYTF.

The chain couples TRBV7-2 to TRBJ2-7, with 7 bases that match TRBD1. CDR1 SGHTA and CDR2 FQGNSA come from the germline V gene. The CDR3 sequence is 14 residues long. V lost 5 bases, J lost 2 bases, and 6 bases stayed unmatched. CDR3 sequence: CASSVARGTYEQYF. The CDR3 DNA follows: TGTGCCAGCAGCGTTGCCAGGGGGACCTACGAGCAGTACTTC.

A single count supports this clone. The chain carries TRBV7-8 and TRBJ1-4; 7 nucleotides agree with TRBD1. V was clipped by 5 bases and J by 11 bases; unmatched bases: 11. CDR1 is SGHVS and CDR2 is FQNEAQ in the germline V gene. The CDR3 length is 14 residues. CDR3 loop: CASSLSGQSVKLFF. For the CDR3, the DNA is TGTGCCAGCAGCCTGTCGGGACAGAGTGTCAAACTGTTTTTT.

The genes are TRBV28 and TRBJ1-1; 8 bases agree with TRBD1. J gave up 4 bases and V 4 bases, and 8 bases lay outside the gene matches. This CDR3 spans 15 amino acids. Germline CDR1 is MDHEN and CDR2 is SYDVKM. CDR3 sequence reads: CASSSLGQGATEAFF. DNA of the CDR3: TGTGCCAGCAGTTCCCTAGGACAGGGCGCCACTGAAGCTTTCTTT.